This T cell receptor (beta chain) was captured by sequencing in a study of cytomegalovirus exposure and HLA in healthy donors. Germline V gene lookup returns CDR1 SGHRS and CDR2 YFSETQ. V shed 2 bases and J shed 4 bases, with 15 bases lying between them. This CDR3 is built from 15 residues. Both 60 Vbeta primers and 13 Jbeta primers went into the PCR. Repertoires were generated with immunoSEQ multiplex PCR, while TCRdb's copy carries only in-frame clones and drops some. The sample lists under 130,000 clones; roughly three quarters were seen once. This rearrangement joins TRBV5-1 to TRBJ1-2; no reliable D call. The sequence was collected from a woman younger than 35 in good health and CMV-seropositive. The specimen sequenced was PBMCs. The CDR3: CASSFGATERYGYTF. CDR3 nucleotides: TGCGCCAGCAGCTTTGGCGCTACAGAACGCTATGGCTACACCTTC.